The 23 T cell receptor beta chains below all came from one sample that was sequenced in a study of regulatory dendritic cells for organ transplantation. This table comes from immunoSEQ multiplex PCR, and its TCRdb copy is limited to in-frame clones, with some not included. This sample has about 28,000 clones, with approximately 80% found just once. Sequenced material: naive CD4+ T cells from blood. The sample's subset: CD45RA+ naive T cells. These receptor sequences come from a human donor in good health.

This clone was recorded only once. This rearrangement joins TRBV11-2 to TRBJ1-2; D perhaps matches TRBD1 (5 bases). The CDR3 has 14 residues. V lost 5 bases and J lost 6, with 16 bases in between. Germline assignment: CDR1 SGHAT and CDR2 FQNNGV. The CDR3 spells CASSPAGQAHGYTF. CDR3 coding DNA: TGTGCCAGCAGCCCCGCGGGGCAGGCCCATGGCTACACCTTC. Full variable domain (rest looked up from reference TRBV11-2 and TRBJ1-2): EAGVAQSPRYKIIEKRQSVAFWCNPISGHATLYWYQQILGQGPKLLIQFQNNGVVDDSQLPKDRFSAERLKGVDSTLKIQPAKLEDSAVYLCASSPAGQAHGYTFGSGTRLTVV.

This chain connects TRBV21-1 to TRBJ1-3; the table's TRBD1 call for D was not verified on the DNA. TRBV21-1 is assigned pseudogene status. The CDR3 consists of 18 residues. The CDR3 region is CASSKGPRTAHSGNTIYF. The DNA for the CDR3 is TGTGCCAGCAGCAAAGGGCCTCGGACAGCACACTCTGGAAACACCATATATTTT.

The genes are TRBV19 and TRBJ2-7; 7 bases align to TRBD2. Germline CDR1 reads LNHDA; CDR2 reads SQIVND (reference sequence). The CDR3 extends over 15 amino acids. Losses at the gene ends were 5 bases for V and 1 base for J; bases not matched to a gene: 8. The CDR3 loop is CASSSGSGGSYEQYF. The CDR3 nucleotides read TGTGCCAGTAGTTCGGGGTCGGGGGGTTCCTACGAGCAGTACTTC.

This chain joins TRBV29-1 and TRBJ2-5, with 10 bases that match TRBD1. The V segment lost 2 bases and the J segment 5 bases; nucleotides outside the gene matches: 8. This CDR3 has 15 residues. The germline CDR1 and CDR2 sequences are SQVTM and ANQGSEA. CDR3 DNA: TGCAGCGTTGAACTACTGACAGGGGGCCGTGAGACCCAGTACTTC. Translating it yields CSVELLTGGRETQYF.

The chain joins TRBV5-1 to TRBJ2-3; 12 nucleotides match TRBD2. Looked up from germline, CDR1 is SGHRS and CDR2 is YFSETQ. This CDR3 is built from 17 residues. V lost 4 bases, J lost 0 bases, and 6 bases stayed unmatched. The CDR3 DNA reads as TGCGCCAGCAGCAACCGACTAGCGGGGGCTAGCACAGATACGCAGTATTTT. It yields the protein CASSNRLAGASTDTQYF.

The J gene is TRBJ1-5, the V gene TRBV12-5, with TRBD1 matching over 7 bases. Germline trimming cut 6 bases from V and 7 bases from J; bases unmatched to any gene: 6. CDR1 and CDR2 (germline): LGHNT, FRNRAP. The CDR3 sequence is 13 residues long. This CDR3 is CASGRDSEQPQHF. CDR3 DNA sequence: TGTGCTAGTGGGCGGGACAGTGAGCAGCCCCAGCATTTT.

The chain recombines TRBV29-1 with TRBJ1-2; 8 bases agree with TRBD1. V gave up 3 bases and J gave up 5 bases; unmatched junction bases: 8. Germline lookup yields CDR1 SQVTM and CDR2 ANQGSEA. The CDR3 runs to 14 residues. Written as DNA, the CDR3 is TGCAGCGTTGAGCCAACAGGGGGACGGTATGGCTACACCTTC. It codes for CSVEPTGGRYGYTF.

The V and J genes are TRBV5-1 and TRBJ2-7; D remains unclear. The CDR3 is 13 amino acids. Looked up from germline, CDR1 is SGHRS and CDR2 is YFSETQ. The V end lost 3 bases, the J end lost 3 bases, and 10 bases lay between the germline ends. CDR3 in amino acids: CASSSPPGYEQYF. As DNA, the CDR3 is TGCGCCAGCAGCTCCCCTCCCGGCTACGAGCAGTACTTC.

The chain carries TRBV5-1 and TRBJ1-2; 7 positions agree with TRBD1. Germline CDR1 is SGHRS and CDR2 is YFSETQ. V lost 4 bases to trimming and J lost 7 bases; unmatched junction nucleotides: 10. CDR3 length: 14 residues. CDR3 sequence reads: CASSLQTGNSGYTF. The CDR3 DNA follows: TGCGCCAGCAGCCTACAGACAGGGAACAGTGGCTACACCTTC.

V usage is TRBV6-5 and J usage is TRBJ1-1, with 7 bases identical to TRBD1. Germline loops: CDR1 MNHEY, CDR2 SVGAGI. The ends lost 5 bases at V and 0 bases at J; junction bases unmatched: 3. The CDR3 is 14 residues long. CDR3 DNA: TGTGCCAGCAGTGACGGGACAGTGAACACTGAAGCTTTCTTT. Amino acids: CASSDGTVNTEAFF.

V usage is TRBV5-1 and J usage is TRBJ1-1; 12 bases fit TRBD1. V lost 0 bases and J lost 1; bases outside the gene matches: 10. Per the germline V gene, CDR1 is SGHRS and CDR2 is YFSETQ. The CDR3 extends over 19 amino acids. This CDR3 reads CASSLAFTTGQGANTEAFF. The CDR3 nucleotides read TGCGCCAGCAGCTTGGCTTTCACAACGGGACAGGGGGCGAACACTGAAGCTTTCTTT.

The rearrangement joins TRBV6-6 to TRBJ2-1, with D possibly matching TRBD1 (6 bases). Looked up from germline, CDR1 is MNHNY and CDR2 is SVGAGI (reference sequence). V was pared by 8 bases and J by 8 bases, with 13 bases between. The CDR3 spans 12 residues. CDR3 amino acids: CASASGVYEQFF. The DNA for the CDR3 is TGTGCCAGCGCCTCAGGGGTATATGAGCAGTTCTTC.

V is TRBV5-6 and J is TRBJ2-7; the D gene is possibly TRBD2 (6 bases). CDR3 length: 15 residues. Trimming shortened V by 1 base and J by 2 bases, and 13 bases separated the two germline ends. Germline lookup yields CDR1 SGHDT and CDR2 YYEEEE. The CDR3 sequence is CASSLRGMIAYEQYF. CDR3 sequence (DNA): TGTGCCAGCAGCTTGCGGGGGATGATCGCCTACGAGCAGTACTTC.

The V and J genes are TRBV7-9 and TRBJ2-1, with 14 bases lining up with TRBD2. The CDR3 is made up of 17 amino acids. Germline V gene sequence: CDR1 SEHNR, CDR2 FQNEAQ (reference sequence). V shed 5 bases, J shed 8 bases, and the junction held 11 bases outside the gene matches. CDR3 region: CASSQLSTSGGADEQFF. The CDR3 DNA reads as TGTGCCAGCAGCCAGCTCTCGACTAGCGGGGGGGCTGATGAGCAGTTCTTC.

The chain joins TRBV18 to TRBJ1-6; 9 nucleotides align to TRBD1. V shed 6 bases, J shed 8 bases, and the junction held 5 bases outside the gene matches. The CDR3 has 14 residues. CDR1 KGHSH and CDR2 LQKENI come from the germline V gene. The CDR3 spells CASSADRGDSPLHF. In nucleotides, the CDR3 is TGTGCCAGCTCCGCGGACAGGGGAGATTCACCCCTCCACTTT.

This chain links TRBV18 with TRBJ2-5, with a possible D match to TRBD2 (6 bases). The CDR3 spans 14 residues. Trimming left V 6 bases short and J 3 bases short, with 14 bases between. Germline V lookup: CDR1 KGHSH, CDR2 LQKENI. CDR3 loop: CASSRQGGEETQYF. Here the CDR3 DNA reads TGTGCCAGCTCTCGGCAGGGCGGGGAAGAGACCCAGTACTTC.

The chain is built from TRBV5-5 and TRBJ1-2; 8 positions agree with TRBD1. Germline V gene lookup returns CDR1 SGHKS and CDR2 YYEKEE (reference sequence). The junction had 6 bases not matched to a gene; V was cut back by 1 base and J by 4 bases. The CDR3 has 15 residues. The CDR3 reads CASSLRGQDTYGYTF. CDR3 DNA: TGTGCCAGCAGCTTGCGGGGACAGGACACCTATGGCTACACCTTC. Complete variable domain (other parts from reference TRBV5-5 and TRBJ1-2): DAGVTQSPTHLIKTRGQQVTLRCSPISGHKSVSWYQQVLGQGPQFIFQYYEKEERGRGNFPDRFSARQFPNYSSELNVNALLLGDSALYLCASSLRGQDTYGYTFGSGTRLTVV.

This chain links TRBV10-3 with TRBJ1-5, with TRBD1 matching 9 bases. The CDR3 is 16 residues long. Unmatched junction bases numbered 6, after V lost 3 bases and J lost 3 bases. The germline CDR1 and CDR2 sequences are ENHRY and SYGVKD. CDR3 DNA: TGTGCCATCAGTGACCGGGACAGGGAGTTCAATCAGCCCCAGCATTTT. The encoded protein is CAISDRDREFNQPQHF.

The CDR3 is CASSLLAGGFYEQYF. CDR3 DNA: TGTGCCAGCAGCTTACTAGCGGGGGGTTTCTACGAGCAGTACTTC. The V call is TRBV11-2, the J call TRBJ2-7, with 11 bases matching TRBD2. The CDR3 consists of 15 residues. Germline V gene lookup returns CDR1 SGHAT and CDR2 FQNNGV. V was clipped by 2 bases and J by 3 bases; unmatched bases: 3.

The genes are TRBV18 and TRBJ1-2; D unclear. Germline V CDR1 and CDR2: KGHSH, LQKENI. This CDR3 contains 15 residues. Trimming shortened V by 3 bases and J by 6 bases, and 17 bases separated the two germline ends. CDR3 coding DNA: TGTGCCAGCTCACCTACGCAGAGGGATCCCGATGGCTACACCTTC. This sequence encodes CASSPTQRDPDGYTF.

This clone showed up just once. The chain is built from TRBV19 and TRBJ2-1, with D perhaps matching TRBD1 (6 bases). The CDR3 is made up of 16 amino acids. Trimming stripped 0 bases from V and 1 base from J, with 10 bases between. Germline CDR1 is LNHDA and CDR2 is SQIVND (reference sequence). CDR3 in DNA: TGTGCCAGTAGTATAGATATTAGGGGGTCCTACAATGAGCAGTTCTTC. This encodes CASSIDIRGSYNEQFF.

J is TRBJ2-7 and V is TRBV5-6; TRBD1 matches at 8 bases. After removal of 5 bases from V and 1 base from J, the junction contained 14 bases not matched to a gene. This CDR3 is built from 17 residues. Per germline, CDR1 SGHDT and CDR2 YYEEEE. The CDR3 DNA reads as TGTGCCAGCAGTCTAGGACAGGGAGCGTCCCTATCCTACGAGCAGTACTTC. Residues: CASSLGQGASLSYEQYF.

This chain joins TRBV10-3 and TRBJ2-2, with D perhaps matching TRBD1 (5 bases). This CDR3 comprises 15 residues. Germline CDR1 ENHRY, CDR2 SYGVKD. The V end lost 3 bases, the J end lost 0 bases, and 8 bases lay between the germline ends. The CDR3 loop is CAISDYRTNTGELFF. The CDR3 DNA is TGTGCCATCAGTGATTACAGGACGAACACCGGGGAGCTGTTTTTT.